This TCR beta chain appears in the sequencing data of a study of control samples from healthy donors and cancer patients. The CDR3 consists of 16 residues. V lost 1 base, J lost 4 bases, and 4 bases stayed unmatched. Per the germline V gene, CDR1 is LGHDT and CDR2 is YNNKEL (reference sequence). Using immunoSEQ multiplex PCR, the repertoire was profiled, and TCRdb retains in-frame clones only, with some absent. The sample consists of about 75,000 clones, around 94% of them appearing once. This sequence joins TRBV3-1 (or the pseudogene TRBV3-2) and TRBJ2-2; 9 nucleotides line up with TRBD1. The receptor comes from a woman between 40 and 55 years old in good health. Sequenced input: blood. CDR3 region: CASSQGDRDPTGELFF. CDR3 DNA sequence: TGTGCCAGCAGCCAAGGGGACAGGGATCCCACCGGGGAGCTGTTTTTT.